A selection of T cell receptor beta chains follows, all from one sample in a study of blood T cell repertoires in COVID-19. Only in-frame clones appear in the TCRdb table, and some are missing; sequencing was by immunoSEQ multiplex PCR. The sample consists of a few hundred thousand clones, 90% of them appearing once. Material: PBMCs or T cells enriched from blood (not recorded which). These receptors originate from a woman under 30 with acute COVID-19. The CDR3 runs from the conserved cysteine through the conserved F or W. Each record gives: clone size, D gene, V gene, J gene, CDR3 protein, CDR3 DNA. The D gene is left open where the match is weak. Clone size appears in some rows only: once, few, many, or a class for an expanded clone.

-	-	TRBV21-1	TRBJ2-2	CASSIWPRVSVNTGELFF	TGTGCCAGCAGCATTTGGCCTCGGGTCTCGGTTAACACCGGGGAGCTGTTTTTT
-	TRBD1	TRBV18	TRBJ1-1	CASSRDRVQNTEAFF	TGTGCCAGCTCAAGGGACAGGGTGCAGAACACTGAAGCTTTCTTT
-	TRBD1	TRBV29-1	TRBJ2-7	CSFRQGANEQYF	TGCAGCTTCCGACAGGGGGCCAACGAGCAGTACTTC
-	TRBD1	TRBV28	TRBJ1-2	CASSLGNTGVGGYTF	TGTGCCAGCAGTCTTGGTAACACAGGGGTAGGTGGCTACACCTTC
-	-	TRBV7-2	TRBJ1-1	CASSLVAGDYPEAFF	TGTGCCAGCAGCTTAGTTGCAGGGGATTATCCTGAAGCTTTCTTT
-	-	TRBV13	TRBJ2-7	CASSATGTPSYEQYF	TGTGCCAGCAGCGCAACCGGGACACCGTCCTACGAGCAGTACTTC
once	-	TRBV7-9	TRBJ2-1	CASSPRSAYNEQFF	TGTGCCAGCAGCCCGCGTTCGGCCTACAATGAGCAGTTCTTC
-	-	TRBV7-8	TRBJ2-1	CASSLKRRGEFF	TGTGCCAGCAGCCTCAAGAGGAGGGGTGAGTTCTTC
-	-	TRBV5-1	TRBJ2-1	CASSLQQGLSYNEQFF	TGCGCCAGCAGTCTCCAACAGGGACTATCCTACAATGAGCAGTTCTTC
-	TRBD2	TRBV27	TRBJ2-7	CASRGRPDYEQYF	TGTGCCAGCCGCGGGAGACCTGACTACGAGCAGTACTTC
-	TRBD2	TRBV18	TRBJ2-5	CASSPLKAGVGETQYF	TGTGCCAGCTCACCATTGAAAGCGGGAGTGGGGGAGACCCAGTACTTC
-	TRBD2	TRBV5-4	TRBJ2-7	CASSLVGLAGGEQYF	TGTGCCAGCAGCTTGGTGGGACTAGCGGGAGGAGAGCAGTACTTC
-	TRBD1	TRBV5-4	TRBJ2-3	CASSLDLQGGDTQYF	TGTGCCAGCAGCTTGGACCTACAGGGGGGAGATACGCAGTATTTT
once	-	TRBV27	TRBJ2-7	CASSLAPSFQAGQYF	TGTGCCAGCAGTTTAGCCCCCTCTTTTCAGGCTGGGCAGTACTTC
-	-	TRBV19	TRBJ1-4	CASRAPPGATNEKLFF	TGTGCCAGTAGAGCTCCTCCGGGAGCGACTAATGAAAAACTGTTTTTT
-	TRBD1	TRBV27	TRBJ2-7	CASSLALQGGSYEQYF	TGTGCCAGCAGTTTGGCTCTACAGGGGGGATCCTACGAGCAGTACTTC
-	-	TRBV3-1/TRBV3-2	TRBJ2-7	CASSGAYEQYF	TGTGCCAGCAGCGGAGCCTACGAGCAGTACTTC
-	-	TRBV28	TRBJ2-3	CASSLSGGTDTQYF	TGTGCCAGCAGTTTATCAGGCGGCACAGATACGCAGTATTTT
-	TRBD1	TRBV24-1	TRBJ2-2	CATSDVQGASGAGELFF	TGTGCCACCAGTGACGTACAGGGGGCAAGTGGCGCCGGGGAGCTGTTTTTT
-	-	TRBV30	TRBJ2-3	CAWSPGADTQYF	TGTGCCTGGAGCCCGGGAGCAGATACGCAGTATTTT
-	-	TRBV6-2/TRBV6-3	TRBJ2-2	CASSYGGLVWAGELFF	TGTGCCAGCAGTTACGGGGGCCTAGTGTGGGCCGGGGAGCTGTTTTTT
once	-	TRBV6-5	TRBJ1-5	CANRFRFNQPQHF	TGTGCCAACCGTTTCCGGTTCAATCAGCCCCAGCATTTT
-	TRBD2	TRBV24-1	TRBJ2-1	CATSGSYAGAYNEQFF	TGTGCCACCAGTGGGAGCTACGCGGGAGCCTACAATGAGCAGTTCTTC
few	-	TRBV5-1	TRBJ1-2	CASSLGTGSGYTF	TGCGCCAGCAGCTTGGGTACAGGGAGTGGCTACACCTTC
-	-	TRBV4-1	TRBJ1-2	CASSQEGRGLRGYTF	TGCGCCAGCAGCCAAGAAGGTAGGGGCCTGCGAGGCTACACCTTC
-	-	TRBV7-2	TRBJ1-4	CASSSQPGLTNEKLFF	TGTGCCAGCAGCAGTCAACCGGGACTGACGAATGAAAAACTGTTTTTT
-	TRBD2	TRBV6-5	TRBJ2-7	CASSYAAGTRKDF	TGTGCCAGCAGTTACGCCGCCGGGACTAGAAAGGACTTC
-	TRBD1	TRBV7-9	TRBJ1-1	CASSHGTGGNTEAFF	TGTGCCAGCAGCCACGGGACAGGGGGGAACACTGAAGCTTTCTTT
-	TRBD1	TRBV7-9	TRBJ1-2	CASRDRESGYTF	TGTGCCAGCAGAGACAGGGAATCTGGCTACACCTTC
-	TRBD1	TRBV27	TRBJ1-5	CASSLGQSNQPQHF	TGTGCCAGCAGTTTGGGACAGAGCAATCAGCCCCAGCATTTT
-	-	TRBV12-3/TRBV12-4	TRBJ2-7	CASSLPGAEQYF	TGTGCCAGCAGTTTGCCGGGTGCCGAGCAGTACTTC
-	TRBD1	TRBV28	TRBJ1-2	CASRIGGTGGDGYTF	TGTGCCAGCCGAATAGGGGGTACAGGGGGCGATGGCTACACCTTC
once	TRBD2	TRBV10-2	TRBJ2-3	CASRLADTDTQYF	TGCGCCAGCAGGCTAGCGGACACAGATACGCAGTATTTT
-	-	TRBV6-1	TRBJ1-1	CASSLRQNEAFF	TGTGCCAGCAGTTTGAGACAGAACGAAGCTTTCTTT
-	-	TRBV19	TRBJ1-5	CASTPGTSSNQPQHF	TGTGCCAGTACCCCCGGGACAAGCAGCAATCAGCCCCAGCATTTT
once	-	TRBV6-5	TRBJ1-5	CASSYTGYNQPQHF	TGTGCCAGCAGTTACACGGGGTACAATCAGCCCCAGCATTTT
-	TRBD2	TRBV27	TRBJ2-7	CASSPWTSGSSYEQYF	TGTGCCAGCAGTCCGTGGACTAGCGGGAGTTCCTACGAGCAGTACTTC
-	-	TRBV10-1	TRBJ1-4	CASSEGREVSEKLFF	TGCGCCAGCAGTGAGGGGAGGGAAGTTTCCGAAAAACTGTTTTTT
-	-	TRBV11-1	TRBJ2-7	CASSLRHSTAYEQYF	TGTGCCAGCAGCTTAAGACACTCGACAGCCTACGAGCAGTACTTC
-	TRBD2	TRBV9	TRBJ2-1	CASSTGTSGRSGDEQFF	TGTGCCAGCAGCACCGGGACTAGCGGGAGAAGTGGCGATGAGCAGTTCTTC
-	TRBD2	TRBV19	TRBJ2-1	CASSRGTSGTYNEQFF	TGTGCCAGTAGTAGGGGGACTAGCGGGACCTACAATGAGCAGTTCTTC
-	TRBD2	TRBV2	TRBJ2-1	CASRETSGFYNEQFF	TGTGCCAGCAGAGAAACTAGCGGGTTTTACAATGAGCAGTTCTTC
-	-	TRBV18	TRBJ2-5	CASSPNSLAGAQYF	TGTGCCAGCTCACCTAATTCACTAGCCGGCGCCCAGTACTTC
-	TRBD1	TRBV19	TRBJ1-6	CASSWTGQGDSPLHF	TGTGCCAGTAGCTGGACGGGACAGGGTGATTCACCCCTCCACTTT
-	-	TRBV28	TRBJ2-7	CASSFPFGGGTYEQYF	TGTGCCAGCAGTTTCCCCTTCGGGGGAGGAACCTACGAGCAGTACTTC